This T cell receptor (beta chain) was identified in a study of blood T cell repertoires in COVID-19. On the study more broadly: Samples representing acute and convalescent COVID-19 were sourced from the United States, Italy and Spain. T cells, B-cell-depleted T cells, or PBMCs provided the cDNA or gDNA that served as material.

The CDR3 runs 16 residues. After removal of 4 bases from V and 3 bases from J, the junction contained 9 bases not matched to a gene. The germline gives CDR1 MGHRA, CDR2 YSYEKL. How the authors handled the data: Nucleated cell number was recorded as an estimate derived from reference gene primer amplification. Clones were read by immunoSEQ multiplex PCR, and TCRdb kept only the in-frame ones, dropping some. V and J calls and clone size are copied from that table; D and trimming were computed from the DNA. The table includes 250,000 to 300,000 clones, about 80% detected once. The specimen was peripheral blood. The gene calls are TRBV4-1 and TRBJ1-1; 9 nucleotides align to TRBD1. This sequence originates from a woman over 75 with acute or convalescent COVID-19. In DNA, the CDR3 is TGCGCCAGCAGCCTCCCCAGGGACAGGGCTTACACTGAAGCTTTCTTT. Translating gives CASSLPRDRAYTEAFF.